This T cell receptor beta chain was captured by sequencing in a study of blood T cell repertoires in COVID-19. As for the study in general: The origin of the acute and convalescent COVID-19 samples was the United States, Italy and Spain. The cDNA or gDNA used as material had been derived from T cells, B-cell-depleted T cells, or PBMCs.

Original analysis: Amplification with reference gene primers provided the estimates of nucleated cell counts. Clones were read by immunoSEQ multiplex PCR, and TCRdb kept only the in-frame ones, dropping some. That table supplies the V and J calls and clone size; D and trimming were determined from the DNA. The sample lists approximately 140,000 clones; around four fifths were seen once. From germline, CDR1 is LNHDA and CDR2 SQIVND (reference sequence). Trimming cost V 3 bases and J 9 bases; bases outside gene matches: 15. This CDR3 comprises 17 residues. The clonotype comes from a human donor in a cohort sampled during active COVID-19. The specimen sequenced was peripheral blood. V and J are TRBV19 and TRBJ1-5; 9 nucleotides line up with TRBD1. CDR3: CASSIRTGDVGGGPQHF. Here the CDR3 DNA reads TGTGCCAGTAGTATTCGGACAGGGGATGTGGGGGGAGGGCCCCAGCATTTT.